The present T cell receptor (beta chain) was sequenced within a study of blood T cell repertoires in COVID-19. Overall study: PBMCs, B-cell-depleted T cells, or T cells were the source of the cDNA or gDNA that made up the material.

This clone occurred once. Only in-frame clones appear in the TCRdb table, and some are missing; sequencing was by immunoSEQ multiplex PCR. The sample yields 55,000 to 70,000 clones, about nine tenths seen once. V lost 0 bases, J lost 1 base, and 3 bases stayed unmatched. CDR3 length: 15 amino acids. CDR1 and CDR2 from the germline V gene are GTSNPN and SVGIG (reference sequence). This clonotype was sampled from a woman younger than 30 with acute or convalescent COVID-19. Source material: peripheral blood. V usage is TRBV30 and J usage is TRBJ2-5, with TRBD2 matching over 9 bases. The CDR3 here is CAWSVAAGGQETQYF. CDR3 bases: TGTGCCTGGAGTGTAGCAGCGGGGGGCCAAGAGACCCAGTACTTC.